Shown below are 14 T cell receptor beta chains from a single sample sequenced in a study of PD-L1 blockade in urothelial cancer (dated by TCRdb to about 2017). The time point label of this sample denotes: pretreatment peripheral blood. The library was generated by the immunoSEQ multiplex PCR assay. The source is immuneACCESS, and TCRdb retained only in-frame sequences with V and J called. Part of the clones is not carried over; for the studies checked, unresolved V genes explain less than half of this, and the remainder is unexplained. Recorded for this sample are around 45,000 clones; 80% of them occurred a single time. Roughly 16% of the sample comes from the top ten. The input for sequencing was PBMCs, taken around atezolizumab (anti-PD-L1) treatment. The source of these receptors is a man between 60 and 70 years old with urothelial cancer.

This chain links TRBV6-1 with TRBJ1-3; 8 bases map to TRBD1. The V gene's germline CDR1 is MNHNS and CDR2 SASEGT. The CDR3 sequence is 15 residues long. V shed 0 bases and J 2 bases; nucleotides not matched to a gene: 0. Here the CDR3 DNA reads TGTGCCAGCAGTGAAGCGGACAGGGCTGGAAACACCATATATTTT. Its protein is CASSEADRAGNTIYF.

The chain carries TRBV18 and TRBJ1-4, with D tentatively TRBD1 (5 bases). The CDR3 runs to 14 residues. Trimming removed 1 base from V and 8 bases from J, with 11 bases in between. The germline gives CDR1 KGHSH, CDR2 LQKENI. The CDR3 protein is CASSPQQGWEKLFF. The DNA for the CDR3 is TGTGCCAGCTCACCACAGCAGGGCTGGGAAAAACTGTTTTTT.

This clone was observed a handful of times. This chain links TRBV29-1 with TRBJ1-6; no definite D call. The CDR3 is 13 residues long. V was pared by 6 bases and J by 6 bases, with 12 bases between. Germline V gives CDR1 SQVTM, CDR2 ANQGSEA. CDR3 protein: CSVALGGNSPLHF. The CDR3 coding sequence is TGCAGCGTCGCTCTTGGAGGTAATTCACCCCTCCACTTT.

This rearrangement joins TRBV11-3 to TRBJ2-1; D not resolved. This CDR3 spans 13 amino acids. The V end was cut by 1 base, the J end by 5 bases, with 6 bases between. Germline lookup yields CDR1 SGHNT and CDR2 YENEEA. In DNA, the CDR3 is TGTGCCAGCAGCTTAGTCTCAGACAATGAGCAGTTCTTC. Protein product: CASSLVSDNEQFF.

The chain combines TRBV18 with TRBJ1-2; 10 bases agree with TRBD1. The germline gives CDR1 KGHSH, CDR2 LQKENI. V shed 3 bases and J 1 base; nucleotides not matched to a gene: 5. This CDR3 has 16 residues. For the CDR3, the DNA is TGTGCCAGCTCACCGACCGGGACAGGGGATAACTATGGCTACACCTTC. It is translated as CASSPTGTGDNYGYTF.

The chain carries TRBV18 and TRBJ2-6; the D is unclear. The CDR3 spans 14 residues. V was clipped by 6 bases and J by 0 bases, with 6 bases between them. CDR1 is KGHSH and CDR2 is LQKENI in the germline V gene. The CDR3 nucleotides are TGTGCCAGCTCTCCCAGCTCTGGGGCCAACGTCCTGACTTTC. This translates into CASSPSSGANVLTF.

The chain is built from TRBV28 and TRBJ1-1; D gene ambiguous. V lost 5 bases and J lost 1, with 8 bases in between. From germline, CDR1 is MDHEN and CDR2 SYDVKM. The CDR3 is 13 amino acids. CDR3 sequence: CASSMEENTEAFF. DNA of the CDR3: TGTGCCAGCAGTATGGAGGAGAACACTGAAGCTTTCTTT.

This chain connects TRBV9 to TRBJ2-3; 9 bases line up with TRBD2. CDR3 size: 15 residues. With 3 bases clipped from V and 7 bases from J, the junction kept 9 bases outside the gene matches. Germline loops: CDR1 SGDLS, CDR2 YYNGEE. The CDR3 sequence: CASSADPLAGNTQYF. As DNA, the CDR3 is TGTGCCAGCAGCGCAGACCCTCTAGCGGGGAATACGCAGTATTTT.

The gene calls are TRBV9 and TRBJ1-4, with D tentatively TRBD1 (6 bases). The CDR3 consists of 15 residues. CDR1 and CDR2 from the germline V gene are SGDLS and YYNGEE. V lost 4 bases to trimming and J lost 2 bases, with 12 bases between them. The CDR3 protein is CASSPEQGTNEKLFF. CDR3 nucleotide sequence: TGTGCCAGCAGCCCCGAACAGGGTACTAATGAAAAACTGTTTTTT. The full variable domain, in which reference TRBV9 and TRBJ1-4 provide the parts outside the CDR3, is DSGVTQTPKHLITATGQRVTLRCSPRSGDLSVYWYQQSLDQGLQFLIQYYNGEERAKGNILERFSAQQFPDLHSELNLSSLELGDSALYFCASSPEQGTNEKLFFGSGTQLSVL.

The gene calls are TRBV28 and TRBJ2-7, with D unresolved. The germline V and J ends were trimmed by 0 bases and 2 bases, with 20 bases remaining between them. Germline loops: CDR1 MDHEN, CDR2 SYDVKM. The CDR3 spans 18 residues. CDR3 sequence reads: CASSLWGSWAPKTYEQYF. CDR3 DNA: TGTGCCAGCAGTTTATGGGGTAGTTGGGCACCTAAAACCTACGAGCAGTACTTC.

This chain links TRBV5-1 with TRBJ2-3; 9 positions agree with TRBD1. J was trimmed by 3 bases and V by 1 base; bases with no gene match: 3. Germline assignment: CDR1 SGHRS and CDR2 YFSETQ. This CDR3 region has 15 residues. In DNA form, the CDR3 reads TGCGCCAGCAGCTTGCGACAGGGGGTGACAGATACGCAGTATTTT. Its translation: CASSLRQGVTDTQYF.

The chain links TRBV9 to TRBJ1-3; TRBD1 aligns across 11 bases. The V gene's germline CDR1 is SGDLS and CDR2 YYNGEE. V trimming: 2 bases; J trimming: 2 bases; junction bases outside the gene matches: 9. This CDR3 is 18 amino acids long. The CDR3 region is CASSVGQGASSAGNTIYF. CDR3 in DNA: TGTGCCAGCAGCGTCGGACAGGGGGCTTCGTCCGCTGGAAACACCATATATTTT.

CDR3 nucleotides: TGTGCCAGCAGTCCCCTCTCTTCTGTAGCCCCGGATGGAAAACTGTTTTTT. As protein: CASSPLSSVAPDGKLFF. The chain combines TRBV28 with TRBJ1-4; unclear D gene. V was shortened by 5 bases and J by 10 bases, with 26 bases between the two germline ends. CDR1 and CDR2 (germline): MDHEN, SYDVKM. The CDR3 loop spans 17 amino acids.

The rearrangement links TRBV7-2 to TRBJ1-1, with TRBD1 identical over 8 bases. The CDR3 extends over 13 amino acids. Looked up from germline, CDR1 is SGHTA and CDR2 is FQGNSA. Trimming at V came to 3 bases and at J to 6 bases, leaving 3 bases not matched to a gene. The CDR3 loop reads CASSFRQGSEAFF. In nucleotides, the CDR3 is TGTGCCAGCAGCTTCAGACAGGGGTCTGAAGCTTTCTTT. The complete variable domain, with remaining parts taken from reference TRBV7-2 and TRBJ1-1, reads GAGVSQSPSNKVTEKGKDVELRCDPISGHTALYWYRQSLGQGLEFLIYFQGNSAPDKSGLPSDRFSAERTGGSVSTLTIQRTQQEDSAVYLCASSFRQGSEAFFGQGTRLTVV.